This TCR beta chain came from a study of molecular identifiers for immune sequencing clone quantification. Study results and limitations: Jurkat TCR RNA that was spiked in from one cell was reportedly detectable among around 1 million naive cells. Clone sizes that are highly expanded could be underestimated when identical TCR molecules share a barcode.

V was clipped by 7 bases and J by 5 bases, with 17 bases between them. Germline V lookup: CDR1 SGHRS, CDR2 YFSETQ. The CDR3 runs to 14 residues. Many counts were recorded for this clonotype. The antigen is not known. TCRdb analysed the PCR reads with MiXCR anew, one entry per CDR3 protein. The data hold some 650,000 distinct CDR3 sequences, with approximately 20% observed a single time. The clonotype comes from a human donor in good health. Some libraries in this study had Jurkat cell RNA spiked in. The V and J genes are TRBV5-1 and TRBJ2-3; D gene unclear. Sequenced input: naive CD8+ T cells from blood, with Jurkat cell RNA spiked in. Documented subset: FACS-sorted CD8+CD4-CCR7+CD45RA+ naive T cells. Written as DNA, the CDR3 is TGCGCCAGCCAATACCCGTCCGAGGAAGATACGCAGTATTTT. Translation: CASQYPSEEDTQYF.